This record concerns one T cell receptor beta chain sequence. This entry comes from a study of T-cell reconstitution after alpha-beta-depleted transplantation in children. Between the trimmed V and J ends, which lost 4 bases and 1 base, there was a span of 13 bases. Germline V gives CDR1 SQVTM, CDR2 ANQGSEA. The CDR3 totals 14 residues. During its preparation, the TCRbeta library received unique molecular identifiers. TCRdb processed the PCR reads anew with MiXCR; each CDR3 protein has one entry. Of approximately 220,000 distinct CDR3 sequences in the sample, approximately 19% were seen once. This specimen was PBMCs, mostly from graft donor cells, taken 360 days after TCRalphabeta/CD19-depleted stem cell transplant. The chain combines TRBV29-1 with TRBJ2-5; no clear D gene. This sequence originates from a male patient aged 2 to 10 who had a stem cell transplant for acute lymphoblastic leukemia, so the T cells may come from the graft donor. CDR3 DNA sequence: TGCAGCGTTGTCCGAGACCTAGGCCAAGAGACCCAGTACTTC. It is translated as CSVVRDLGQETQYF.